These 8 T cell receptor beta chains originate from one sample sequenced in a study of cytomegalovirus exposure and HLA in healthy donors. The data were produced by immunoSEQ multiplex PCR, yet TCRdb's version contains in-frame clones alone and is incomplete. The repertoire consists of roughly 120,000 clones, with more than 70% occurring once and the leading ten covering approximately 4.9%. Sequenced sample: PBMCs. These receptor sequences come from a man in his late teens or twenties in good health and CMV-seronegative.

The rearrangement links TRBV30 to TRBJ1-3; tentative D call: TRBD1 (5 bases). Trimming removed 2 bases at V and 3 bases at J, with 11 bases between. The germline gives CDR1 GTSNPN, CDR2 SVGIG (reference sequence). The CDR3 is 14 amino acids. For the CDR3, the DNA is TGTGCCTGGAGTCTCCAGGGAGGTGGAAACACCATATATTTT. It is translated as CAWSLQGGGNTIYF.

V gene TRBV10-2 combines with J gene TRBJ2-1, with 7 bases aligning to TRBD1. The CDR3 is 12 amino acids. Germline loops: CDR1 WSHSY, CDR2 SAAADI. V gave up 6 bases and J gave up 4 bases; unmatched junction bases: 0. The CDR3 nucleotides are TGCGCCAGCAGGGGACAGTACAATGAGCAGTTCTTC. Encoded protein: CASRGQYNEQFF.

The V gene is TRBV5-1, the J gene TRBJ2-5, with TRBD2 matching over 9 bases. V shed 0 bases, J shed 5 bases, and the junction held 5 bases outside the gene matches. Germline CDR1 and CDR2: SGHRS and YFSETQ. CDR3 size: 15 residues. As DNA, the CDR3 is TGCGCCAGCAGCTTGGGGCTAGCGGGAACCGAGACCCAGTACTTC. Translated: CASSLGLAGTETQYF.

This clone occurred once. The chain carries TRBV6-5 and TRBJ2-7, with D maybe TRBD2 (6 bases). Trimming left V 6 bases short and J 3 bases short, with 15 bases between. There are 14 residues in the CDR3. Per germline, CDR1 MNHEY and CDR2 SVGAGI. The DNA for the CDR3 is TGTGCCAGCAGCCCCCGGAGGGCCGGCTACGAGCAGTACTTC. Translating it yields CASSPRRAGYEQYF.

J is TRBJ2-5 and V is TRBV1; the table's D call TRBD2 went unverified against the DNA. TRBV1 is a pseudogene. The length of the CDR3 is 17 residues. The CDR3 here is CTSSLGPSGSAQETQYF. The CDR3 coding sequence is TGCACCAGCAGCCTCGGGCCTAGCGGGAGCGCCCAAGAGACCCAGTACTTC.

DNA for the CDR3: TGTGCCAGCAGTACAACTAGCGGGGCCCCCACAGATACGCAGTATTTT. Translating gives CASSTTSGAPTDTQYF. This chain uses TRBV9 with TRBJ2-3; 10 positions agree with TRBD2. Looked up from germline, CDR1 is SGDLS and CDR2 is YYNGEE. This CDR3 is 16 amino acids long. The V segment lost 5 bases and the J segment 2 bases; nucleotides outside the gene matches: 8.

The rearrangement joins TRBV19 to TRBJ2-7, with a possible D match to TRBD2 (6 bases). The CDR3 spans 16 residues. V gave up 3 bases and J gave up 9 bases, with 24 bases separating them. Germline CDR1 is LNHDA and CDR2 is SQIVND (reference sequence). The CDR3 coding sequence is TGTGCCAGTAGTATTGGGGCCGGCTCGGGGGTCGGAGTGCAGTACTTC. Translating it yields CASSIGAGSGVGVQYF.

DNA for the CDR3: TGTGCCAGCAGTGACCACCCGGGACTAGCGACAGATACGCAGTATTTT. It encodes CASSDHPGLATDTQYF. This chain joins TRBV6-1 and TRBJ2-3; 10 positions match TRBD2. The J segment lost 3 bases and the V segment lost 3 bases, leaving 6 bases of the junction unmatched. CDR1 is MNHNS, CDR2 SASEGT, per germline. This CDR3 contains 16 residues.